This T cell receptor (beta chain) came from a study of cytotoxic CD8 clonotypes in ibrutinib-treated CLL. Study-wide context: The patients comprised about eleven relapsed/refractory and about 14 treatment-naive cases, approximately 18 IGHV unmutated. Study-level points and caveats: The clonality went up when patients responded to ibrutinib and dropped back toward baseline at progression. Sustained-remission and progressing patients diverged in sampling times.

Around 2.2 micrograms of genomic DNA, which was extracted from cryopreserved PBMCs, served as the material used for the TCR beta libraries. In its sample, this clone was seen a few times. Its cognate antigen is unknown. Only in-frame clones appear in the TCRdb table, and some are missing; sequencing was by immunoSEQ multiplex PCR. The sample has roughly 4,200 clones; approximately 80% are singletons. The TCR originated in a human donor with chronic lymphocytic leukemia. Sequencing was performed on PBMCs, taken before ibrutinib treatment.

For the CDR3, the DNA is TGTGCCTCACAAGGCTGGGAGGCGTCCTACGAGCAGTACTTC. Encoded protein: CASQGWEASYEQYF. V gene TRBV10-3 combines with J gene TRBJ2-7, with a weak D call TRBD2 (6 bases). Germline V lookup: CDR1 ENHRY, CDR2 SYGVKD. The CDR3 loop spans 14 amino acids. Trimming cost V 11 bases and J 1 base, with 18 bases left between them.